A selection of T cell receptor beta chains follows, all from one sample in a study of memory CD4+ T cells and cytomegalovirus serostatus. Repertoires were generated with immunoSEQ multiplex PCR, while TCRdb's copy carries only in-frame clones and drops some. The sample holds approximately 63,000 clones, roughly 75% seen once. Sequencing was carried out using memory CD4+ T cells from blood. The receptors here all came from an adult in good health and CMV-seronegative. Some clones in this sample may be carry-over from other donors' samples. Both conserved end residues are part of each CDR3. D genes are given only for firm matches. Not all rows give a size; the values are once, few, many and, for expanded clones, a class.

clone size	V gene	D gene	J gene	CDR3 protein	CDR3 DNA
few	TRBV18	TRBD1	TRBJ1-3	CASSTGTGEGNTIYF	TGTGCCAGCTCAACCGGGACAGGGGAAGGAAACACCATATATTTT
NA	TRBV6-5	TRBD1	TRBJ2-7	CASSSQGARVYEQYF	TGTGCCAGCAGTTCACAGGGGGCGAGGGTCTACGAGCAGTACTTC
NA	TRBV18	NA	TRBJ2-7	CASSPSAGYEQYF	TGTGCCAGCTCACCTTCGGCGGGGTACGAGCAGTACTTC
few	TRBV27	NA	TRBJ1-2	CASSFLSQALDGYTF	TGTGCCAGCAGTTTCCTAAGCCAGGCTTTGGATGGCTACACCTTC
NA	TRBV4-1	NA	TRBJ1-6	CASSQGPPRAYNSPLHF	TGCGCCAGCAGCCAAGGTCCACCCCGGGCCTATAATTCACCCCTCCACTTT
NA	TRBV19	TRBD1	TRBJ1-5	CASSIAGGKQPQHF	TGTGCCAGTAGTATAGCAGGGGGCAAACAGCCCCAGCATTTT
NA	TRBV29-1	NA	TRBJ1-1	CSVEGQGVAEAFF	TGCAGCGTTGAAGGACAAGGGGTGGCTGAAGCTTTCTTT
NA	TRBV10-3	NA	TRBJ1-1	CAITQGLMNTEAFF	TGTGCCATCACGCAGGGTCTTATGAACACTGAAGCTTTCTTT
medium-sized	TRBV7-2	TRBD1	TRBJ1-1	CASSLQGGDTEAFF	TGTGCCAGCAGCCTACAGGGGGGGGACACTGAAGCTTTCTTT
NA	TRBV29-1	TRBD1	TRBJ2-1	CSVTGTGYNEQFF	TGCAGCGTGACCGGGACAGGTTACAATGAGCAGTTCTTC
NA	TRBV18	TRBD2	TRBJ2-2	CASSPPRGGARTGELFF	TGTGCCAGCTCACCACCACGCGGGGGGGCAAGAACCGGGGAGCTGTTTTTT
NA	TRBV7-9	TRBD2	TRBJ2-1	CASSPRTRAYNEQFF	TGTGCCAGCAGCCCGAGGACTAGGGCCTACAATGAGCAGTTCTTC